This record covers a single TCR beta chain. Its antigen is currently unknown. This entry is derived from a study of T cell responses to AZD1222 COVID-19 vaccine. Study results and caveats: It should be noted that donors were predominantly white British and more often female, and clonal diversity was possibly underestimated. Rises in breadth and depth of Spike-specific TCRs came after two AZD1222 doses.

The protocol was immunoSEQ multiplex PCR, while the TCRdb copy is restricted to in-frame clones and leaves out a portion. The repertoire has 130,000 or so clones, approximately 93% of them found once; the top ten carry 5% to 7%. The germline V gene has CDR1 SGHTA and CDR2 FQGNSA. Deletions cut 7 bases from V and 4 bases from J, with 2 bases between. CDR3 size: 10 residues. This TCR was recovered from an adult in good health. The sample here was peripheral blood, taken on day 0 of AZD1222 vaccination. V gene TRBV7-2 combines with J gene TRBJ2-1; D is uncertain. The CDR3 reads CASKYNEQFF. Here the CDR3 DNA reads TGTGCCAGCAAATACAATGAGCAGTTCTTC.